This T cell receptor beta chain is drawn from a study of T cells expressing NK-cell markers. Each CDR3 protein gets one entry in TCRdb, which reprocessed the 5' RACE reads and gives no DNA. In total, the table holds 450,000 to 600,000 distinct CDR3 sequences. From germline, CDR1 is LGHNA and CDR2 YNFKEQ. The CDR3 runs to 16 residues. Sequencing was done on a sample of blood T cells: a sorted CD56 or NKG2C T cell subset, CD4+ or CD8+ T cells, or bulk PBMC T cells (not recorded which). The clonotype originates from a man between 18 and 35 years old in good health. The gene calls are TRBV4-2 and TRBJ2-4; TCRdb indicates TRBD1, and absent DNA this call remains unverified. CDR3: CASSPPSTESRNIQYF.